Shown below are 2 T cell receptor beta chains from a single sample sequenced in a study of T cell clonality in common variable immunodeficiency. TCRdb's copy holds only in-frame clones and misses some; the assay was immunoSEQ multiplex PCR. This repertoire holds some 60,000 clones, and none appear only once. The sequencing input was peripheral blood mononuclear cells. The source is a person between 18 and 70 years old in good health.

There are many counts of this clone. From the germline J gene comes the end of the CDR3, since the read stops 3 residues before it. The chain joins TRBV28 to TRBJ2-7; 8 nucleotides align to TRBD2. The CDR3 spans 16 residues. CDR1 is MDHEN and CDR2 is SYDVKM in the germline V gene. Losses at the gene ends were 2 bases for V and 4 bases for J; bases not matched to a gene: 10. CDR3 DNA, as far as it was read: TGTGCCAGCAGTTTAGTTAGCGGGAAGGGGGTATACGAG. Translation gives CASSLVSGKGVYE. The complete CDR3 reads CASSLVSGKGVYEQYF.

This clone was picked up many times. The sequence runs out 3 residues before the end of the CDR3; the remainder is reconstructed from the germline J gene. The chain couples TRBV7-2 to TRBJ1-1, with 10 bases lining up with TRBD1. Trimming cost V 5 bases and J 6 bases; bases outside gene matches: 3. The CDR3 covers 13 residues. Per germline, CDR1 SGHTA and CDR2 FQGNSA. The CDR3 DNA, read in part, is TGTGCCAGCAGCCGGGACAGGGGCGCTGAA. Protein sequence: CASSRDRGAE. The whole CDR3 sequence reads CASSRDRGAEAFF.